Shown below are 22 T cell receptor beta chains from a single sample sequenced in a study of T cells in Graves' hyperthyroidism and ophthalmopathy. What was amplified from RNA transcripts were TCR beta CDR3 regions. Primed by the HTBI set, a first-round RT-PCR was run on the TCR CDR3. TCRdb used MiXCR to reprocess the multiplex PCR reads, holding one entry per CDR3 protein. The sample contains fewer than 900,000 distinct CDR3 sequences, about 19% of which appear only once. Material for sequencing was blood. The receptor set was obtained from a woman aged 45-65 years with Graves' hyperthyroidism that later progressed to Graves' ophthalmopathy.

The rearrangement uses TRBV15 and TRBJ2-7; 10 nucleotides line up with TRBD1. The V segment lost 6 bases and the J segment 5 bases; nucleotides outside the gene matches: 7. The CDR3 spans 14 residues. Germline values: CDR1 LNHNV, CDR2 YYDKDF (reference sequence). The CDR3 DNA is TGTGCCACCAGACCGACAGGGGGCTTCAACGAGCAGTACTTC. Its protein is CATRPTGGFNEQYF. Using reference TRBV15 and TRBJ2-7 for the parts outside the CDR3, the full variable domain is DAMVIQNPRYQVTQFGKPVTLSCSQTLNHNVMYWYQQKSSQAPKLLFHYYDKDFNNEADTPDNFQSRRPNTSFCFLDIRSPGLGDTAMYLCATRPTGGFNEQYFGPGTRLTVT.

This clonotype was observed at least ten times. This rearrangement joins TRBV18 to TRBJ1-1; TRBD1 aligns across 8 bases. The CDR3 has 13 residues. With 8 bases clipped from V and 5 bases from J, the junction kept 7 bases outside the gene matches. CDR1 and CDR2 (germline): KGHSH, LQKENI. DNA for the CDR3: TGTGCCAGCAGCCCACAGGGGGGTACTGAAGCTTTCTTT. Its protein is CASSPQGGTEAFF. Together with reference TRBV18 and TRBJ1-1, the CDR3 gives the full variable domain: NAGVMQNPRHLVRRRGQEARLRCSPMKGHSHVYWYRQLPEEGLKFMVYLQKENIIDESGMPKERFSAEFPKEGPSILRIQQVVRGDSAAYFCASSPQGGTEAFFGQGTRLTVV.

The rearrangement joins TRBV9 to TRBJ1-1, with D hard to call. V lost 4 bases and J 8 bases, leaving 18 bases between the germline ends. The germline V gene encodes CDR1 SGDLS and CDR2 YYNGEE. This CDR3 is built from 14 residues. CDR3 in DNA: TGTGCCAGCAGCTCAAGAGACGGGGTTGGGGAAGCTTTCTTT. Its protein product is CASSSRDGVGEAFF.

The table lists this clonotype with many counts. V usage is TRBV7-9 and J usage is TRBJ2-7; D unclear. The CDR3 runs 14 residues. CDR1 and CDR2 from the germline V gene are SEHNR and FQNEAQ (reference sequence). Trimming cost V 2 bases and J 3 bases, with 11 bases left between them. CDR3: CASSLIGQNYEQYF. The CDR3 bases are TGTGCCAGCAGCTTAATCGGGCAGAACTACGAGCAGTACTTC.

About this clonotype: One junction end disagrees with the germline gene, perhaps due to a read error. The rearrangement links TRBV12-3 or TRBV12-4 to TRBJ2-3; 13 bases match TRBD2. The CDR3 runs to 16 residues. This CDR3 is CASSFGLAGATDAQYF. CDR3 sequence (DNA): TGTGCCAGCAGTTTCGGACTAGCGGGAGCGACAGATGCGCAGTATTTT.

This clonotype was counted many times. V usage is TRBV7-2 and J usage is TRBJ1-2; 7 bases agree with TRBD1. Trimming at V came to 4 bases and at J to 9 bases, leaving 14 bases not matched to a gene. Germline CDR1 is SGHTA and CDR2 is FQGNSA. This CDR3 is 15 amino acids long. The DNA for the CDR3 is TGTGCCAGCAGCTCCAGGACAGGAGAGAGTATGCGCTACACCTTC. This translates into CASSSRTGESMRYTF.

The rearrangement uses TRBV20-1 and TRBJ2-1, with TRBD2 as a possible D gene (5 bases). V lost 0 bases and J lost 3, with 9 bases in between. The CDR3 is 14 amino acids. From germline, CDR1 is DFQATT and CDR2 SNEGSKA (reference sequence). CDR3 region: CSAREAGDYNEQFF. Here the CDR3 DNA reads TGCAGTGCTAGAGAGGCCGGGGACTACAATGAGCAGTTCTTC.

This clonotype was recorded at least ten times. The V call is TRBV20-1, the J call TRBJ2-1; the D gene is possibly TRBD2 (7 bases). The CDR3 totals 13 residues. Germline CDR1 and CDR2: DFQATT and SNEGSKA (reference sequence). V lost 2 bases to trimming and J lost 7 bases, with 12 bases between them. The CDR3 DNA sequence: TGCAGTGCTAGAAGGGGGGGGGGGAATGAGCAGTTCTTC. Translating gives CSARRGGGNEQFF.

This clonotype was seen repeatedly, ten times or more. The gene calls are TRBV12-3 or TRBV12-4 and TRBJ2-7; 7 bases fit TRBD2. The CDR3 covers 17 residues. V was pared by 5 bases and J by 0 bases, with 13 bases of the junction left unmatched. DNA of the CDR3: TGTGCCAGCAGTCCCCCTAGGGGCGGGGGTTCCTCCTACGAGCAGTACTTC. It is translated as CASSPPRGGGSSYEQYF.

The table lists this clonotype with a few counts. This chain uses TRBV7-2 with TRBJ1-5; D may be TRBD1 (6 bases). The germline V gene has CDR1 SGHTA and CDR2 FQGNSA. Trimming stripped 2 bases from V and 9 bases from J, with 8 bases between. The CDR3 is 12 amino acids. The CDR3 loop is CASSLRGGPQHF. The CDR3 DNA sequence: TGTGCCAGCAGCTTACGAGGGGGGCCCCAGCATTTT. Based on the CDR3 plus reference TRBV7-2 and TRBJ1-5, the full variable domain is GAGVSQSPSNKVTEKGKDVELRCDPISGHTALYWYRQSLGQGLEFLIYFQGNSAPDKSGLPSDRFSAERTGGSVSTLTIQRTQQEDSAVYLCASSLRGGPQHFGDGTRLSIL.

This clonotype was found many times. The chain employs TRBV2 and TRBJ2-1; TRBD1 is a possible D gene (6 bases). Trimming pared 6 bases from V and 5 bases from J, leaving 11 bases between. Germline CDR1 is SNHLY and CDR2 is FYNNEI. The CDR3 contains 13 residues. CDR3 coding DNA: TGTGCCAGCAGACTGGGACAAAACAATGAGCAGTTCTTC. It is translated as CASRLGQNNEQFF.

Remarks on this clonotype: This sequence may be a read error, since a much larger clone differs from it by one base. This chain connects TRBV6-5 to TRBJ1-1; D ambiguous. The CDR3 loop spans 15 amino acids. The germline V gene encodes CDR1 MNHEY and CDR2 SVGAGI. The CDR3 DNA sequence: TGTGCCAGCAGTCTCCCCCCTTCCTTGAACACTGAAGCTCTCTTT. Translating gives CASSLPPSLNTEALF.

The chain employs TRBV3-1 and TRBJ2-3; 8 bases align to TRBD1. This CDR3 region has 13 residues. V shed 4 bases and J 11 bases; nucleotides not matched to a gene: 8. Germline CDR1 reads LGHDT; CDR2 reads YNNKEL (reference sequence). CDR3 in amino acids: CASSPHSRGQQYF. DNA for the CDR3: TGTGCCAGCAGCCCCCACTCCAGGGGGCAGCAGTATTTT.

This clonotype was counted many times. V usage is TRBV11-3 and J usage is TRBJ2-7; the D gene is possibly TRBD1 (7 bases). This CDR3 has 17 amino acids. Germline V gene data show CDR1 as SGHNT and CDR2 as YENEEA. Trimming cost V 5 bases and J 0 bases, with 20 bases left between them. DNA for the CDR3: TGTGCCAGCAGCGGAGGGTTTGGGCAGGGGGACTCCTACGAGCAGTACTTC. Translating it yields CASSGGFGQGDSYEQYF. Full variable domain (rest looked up from reference TRBV11-3 and TRBJ2-7): EAGVVQSPRYKIIEKKQPVAFWCNPISGHNTLYWYLQNLGQGPELLIRYENEEAVDDSQLPKDRFSAERLKGVDSTLKIQPAELGDSAVYLCASSGGFGQGDSYEQYFGPGTRLTVT.

This clonotype appeared many times. V gene TRBV2 combines with J gene TRBJ2-7, with a possible D match to TRBD2 (6 bases). Trimming shortened V by 6 bases and J by 3 bases, and 15 bases separated the two germline ends. Germline-derived CDR1 and CDR2 are SNHLY and FYNNEI. This CDR3 has 14 residues. The CDR3 spells CASRGGGVDYEQYF. Written as DNA, the CDR3 is TGTGCCAGCAGGGGAGGAGGCGTGGACTACGAGCAGTACTTC.

This clonotype was picked up one time. The rearrangement joins TRBV19 to TRBJ1-6; 7 nucleotides align to TRBD1. Germline assignment: CDR1 LNHDA and CDR2 SQIVND (reference sequence). J was trimmed by 5 bases and V by 9 bases; bases with no gene match: 22. This CDR3 contains 19 residues. The chain's CDR3 is CASRVWRTGEHFNNSPLHF. The CDR3 bases are TGTGCCAGCCGTGTCTGGAGGACAGGTGAACATTTCAATAATTCACCCCTCCACTTT.

This clonotype was recorded many times. DNA for the CDR3: TGCAGTGCTAGGGGCAGGAGGGACACTGAAGCTTTCTTT. Residues: CSARGRRDTEAFF. The V gene is TRBV20-1, the J gene TRBJ1-1; D remains unclear. V was trimmed by 3 bases and J by 3 bases, leaving 11 bases between them. The CDR3 totals 13 residues. The germline V gene encodes CDR1 DFQATT and CDR2 SNEGSKA (reference sequence).

This clonotype was picked up many times. The chain recombines TRBV18 with TRBJ1-2, with D unclear. Germline lookup yields CDR1 KGHSH and CDR2 LQKENI. There are 11 residues in the CDR3. Trimming cost V 5 bases and J 7 bases, with 8 bases left between them. The CDR3 DNA sequence: TGTGCCAGCTCAGACATCAGTGGCTACACCTTC. Translated: CASSDISGYTF.

This clonotype was seen more than once but under ten times. V is TRBV7-2 and J is TRBJ1-3; D remains ambiguous. This CDR3 region has 15 residues. V was cut by 1 base and J by 0 bases, with 7 bases left in between. Germline lookup yields CDR1 SGHTA and CDR2 FQGNSA. As DNA, the CDR3 is TGTGCCAGCAGCTTAGATAGCGTCTCTGGAAACACCATATATTTT. It is translated as CASSLDSVSGNTIYF.

This clonotype was seen many times. The chain carries TRBV2 and TRBJ1-4, with D tentatively TRBD1 (6 bases). V lost 6 bases to trimming and J lost 5 bases, with 19 bases between them. CDR1 and CDR2 (germline): SNHLY, FYNNEI. This CDR3 contains 16 residues. The CDR3 DNA reads as TGTGCCAGCAGCACTCCCTCCGGGACACGAAATGAAAAACTGTTTTTT. It encodes CASSTPSGTRNEKLFF.

This rearrangement joins TRBV5-1 to TRBJ2-1, with 9 bases lining up with TRBD2. With 0 bases clipped from V and 7 bases from J, the junction kept 11 bases outside the gene matches. The CDR3 sequence is 17 residues long. Germline values: CDR1 SGHRS, CDR2 YFSETQ. As DNA, the CDR3 is TGCGCCAGCAGCTTGGGGCCCGCGGGGGGGGCGTGGAATGAGCAGTTCTTC. Encoded protein: CASSLGPAGGAWNEQFF.

This clonotype was counted ten times or more. This chain joins TRBV5-6 and TRBJ1-5; D is uncertain. The germline CDR1 and CDR2 sequences are SGHDT and YYEEEE. The CDR3 length is 15 residues. Trimming took off 4 bases at V and 1 base at J, with 12 bases between the two ends. CDR3 region: CASSIGVGSNQPQHF. In nucleotides, the CDR3 is TGTGCCAGCAGCATCGGGGTAGGGAGCAATCAGCCCCAGCATTTT. Full variable domain (rest looked up from reference TRBV5-6 and TRBJ1-5): DAGVTQSPTHLIKTRGQQVTLRCSPKSGHDTVSWYQQALGQGPQFIFQYYEEEERQRGNFPDRFSGHQFPNYSSELNVNALLLGDSALYLCASSIGVGSNQPQHFGDGTRLSIL.